The 20 T cell receptor beta chains given below trace back to one sample, sequenced in a study of T cells in Graves' hyperthyroidism and ophthalmopathy. The source material, RNA transcripts, was used to amplify TCR beta CDR3 regions. HTBI primers drove first-round RT-PCR of the TCR CDR3. TCRdb itself ran the multiplex PCR reads through MiXCR, one entry per CDR3 protein. Among over 200,000 distinct CDR3 sequences listed, around 16% were seen once. The sample was blood. These receptors were taken from a man aged 35 to 55 with Graves' hyperthyroidism.

This clonotype appeared a few times. This chain uses TRBV27 with TRBJ1-1; TRBD1 is a possible D gene (5 bases). CDR1 and CDR2 from the germline V gene are MNHEY and SMNVEV (reference sequence). There are 15 residues in the CDR3. Deletions cut 7 bases from V and 4 bases from J, with 19 bases between. Written as DNA, the CDR3 is TGTGCCAGCAACCCGCGGGGCAGGGCTAGCACTGAAGCTTTCTTT. Protein sequence: CASNPRGRASTEAFF.

This clonotype came up many times. V and J are TRBV28 and TRBJ1-2; D call uncertain. V lost 7 bases and J lost 10, with 16 bases in between. This CDR3 is 12 amino acids long. Germline V gene data show CDR1 as MDHEN and CDR2 as SYDVKM. CDR3 loop: CASTYLDGSYTF. CDR3 nucleotides: TGTGCCAGCACCTACCTCGACGGTTCCTACACCTTC.

The sample holds many counts of this clonotype. The chain has TRBV7-2 and TRBJ2-5; D remains ambiguous. CDR1 and CDR2 from the germline V gene are SGHTA and FQGNSA. The CDR3 spans 12 residues. V was clipped by 7 bases and J by 2 bases, with 8 bases between them. Here the CDR3 reads CASNPLQETQYF. The CDR3, as DNA: TGTGCCAGCAACCCCTTGCAAGAGACCCAGTACTTC.

This clonotype was detected only a few times. The chain uses TRBV18 and TRBJ1-2, with 7 bases lining up with TRBD1. The germline V gene encodes CDR1 KGHSH and CDR2 LQKENI. The CDR3 spans 16 residues. V lost 2 bases and J lost 7; bases outside the gene matches: 13. The CDR3 DNA reads as TGTGCCAGCTCACCAATTTCGACAGGGAGGCCCCTTGGCTACACCTTC. As protein: CASSPISTGRPLGYTF.

This clonotype turned up a few times. The J gene is TRBJ2-7, the V gene TRBV9; tentative D call: TRBD2 (6 bases). V dropped 3 bases and J dropped 0 bases, with 16 bases sitting between them. The CDR3 extends over 16 amino acids. CDR1 is SGDLS and CDR2 is YYNGEE in the germline V gene. The CDR3 reads CASSGGSSGVSYEQYF. The CDR3 DNA follows: TGTGCCAGCAGCGGAGGTAGTAGCGGTGTCTCCTACGAGCAGTACTTC.

There are many counts of this clonotype. The chain links TRBV7-3 to TRBJ1-1, with 9 bases aligning to TRBD1. This CDR3 is 14 amino acids long. Losses at the gene ends were 3 bases for V and 4 bases for J; bases not matched to a gene: 3. Germline assignment: CDR1 SGHTA and CDR2 FQGTGA. The CDR3 spells CASSLGTGSTEAFF. The CDR3 DNA follows: TGTGCCAGCAGCTTGGGGACAGGGTCCACTGAAGCTTTCTTT. The whole variable domain, filled in from reference TRBV7-3 and TRBJ1-1, reads GAGVSQTPSNKVTEKGKYVELRCDPISGHTALYWYRQSLGQGPEFLIYFQGTGAADDSGLPNDRFFAVRPEGSVSTLKIQRTERGDSAVYLCASSLGTGSTEAFFGQGTRLTVV.

This clonotype was seen repeatedly, ten times or more. This chain joins TRBV2 and TRBJ2-3; D call uncertain. CDR1 SNHLY and CDR2 FYNNEI come from the germline V gene. CDR3 length: 14 residues. Trimming left V 7 bases short and J 3 bases short, with 14 bases between. CDR3 in amino acids: CASTGSARTDTQYF. CDR3 sequence (DNA): TGTGCCAGCACCGGGTCTGCGAGGACAGATACGCAGTATTTT. The variable domain in full, completed from reference TRBV2 and TRBJ2-3, reads EPEVTQTPSHQVTQMGQEVILRCVPISNHLYFYWYRQILGQKVEFLVSFYNNEISEKSEIFDDQFSVERPDGSNFTLKIRSTKLEDSAMYFCASTGSARTDTQYFGPGTRLTVL.

Note on this clonotype: Given a much more abundant clone one base away, this may be a read error. This chain links TRBV15 with TRBJ2-2, with TRBD2 as a possible D gene (7 bases). Germline CDR1 LNHNV, CDR2 YYDKDF (reference sequence). The CDR3 runs to 21 residues. The CDR3 nucleotides read TGTGCCACCAGCAGAGATGGTAGCGGCGGGGGCGTAACCGCGAACACCGGGGAGCCGTTTTTT. Its translation is CATSRDGSGGGVTANTGEPFF.

This chain connects TRBV10-3 to TRBJ2-7; TRBD1 matches 8 bases. The CDR3 extends over 12 amino acids. With V trimmed by 10 bases and J by 5 bases, 7 bases remained unmatched. Germline V CDR1 and CDR2: ENHRY, SYGVKD. The CDR3 sequence is CATSGTGNEQYF. CDR3 sequence (DNA): TGTGCCACCTCCGGGACAGGTAACGAGCAGTACTTC.

The sample holds many counts of this clonotype. The rearrangement links TRBV5-5 to TRBJ1-5; 7 positions match TRBD1. Germline lookup yields CDR1 SGHKS and CDR2 YYEKEE (reference sequence). The V segment lost 5 bases and the J segment 4 bases; nucleotides outside the gene matches: 9. The CDR3 consists of 15 residues. CDR3 residues: CASRVGTEPNQPQHF. DNA of the CDR3: TGTGCCAGCAGGGTTGGGACAGAACCTAATCAGCCCCAGCATTTT.

This clonotype was seen repeatedly, ten times or more. The genes are TRBV28 and TRBJ2-2; TRBD1 aligns across 9 bases. The CDR3 runs 17 residues. The trim removed 3 bases at V and 7 bases at J, leaving 12 bases unmatched. The germline gives CDR1 MDHEN, CDR2 SYDVKM. The CDR3 nucleotides are TGTGCCAGCAGTTTTGGTCCGTACAGGGGGCTGGTCGGGGAGCTGTTTTTT. Translating it yields CASSFGPYRGLVGELFF.

Only a few counts were recorded for this clonotype. Given a much more abundant clone one base away, this may be a read error. The CDR3: CASSPGTRGNEQFF. Here the CDR3 DNA reads TGCGCCAGCAGCCCCGGGACAAGGGGCAATGAGCAGTTCTTC. The V gene is TRBV5-1, the J gene TRBJ2-1; tentatively, D is TRBD1 (6 bases). V dropped 4 bases and J dropped 6 bases, with 14 bases sitting between them. Germline CDR1 is SGHRS and CDR2 is YFSETQ. This CDR3 spans 14 amino acids.

The rearrangement links TRBV20-1 to TRBJ1-6; weak D call: TRBD1 (5 bases). Germline values: CDR1 DFQATT, CDR2 SNEGSKA (reference sequence). The germline V and J ends were trimmed by 6 bases and 11 bases, with 23 bases remaining between them. The CDR3 is 15 amino acids. CDR3 in DNA: TGCAGTGCCCCCCCCGGGGCGGGGGTTGCTCCACCCCTCCACTTT. It specifies CSAPPGAGVAPPLHF.

This clonotype was seen at least ten times. The genes are TRBV11-3 and TRBJ2-1; 8 bases are a match to TRBD1. The CDR3 sequence is 15 residues long. V lost 1 base to trimming and J lost 4 bases; unmatched junction nucleotides: 3. Germline CDR1 and CDR2: SGHNT and YENEEA. The CDR3 nucleotides read TGTGCCAGCAGCTTAGTTGGACAGGGTTACAATGAGCAGTTCTTC. It codes for CASSLVGQGYNEQFF.

This clonotype showed up many times. The chain couples TRBV15 to TRBJ2-6; possible D gene TRBD1, 6 bases. The CDR3 contains 14 residues. Germline V gives CDR1 LNHNV, CDR2 YYDKDF (reference sequence). V lost 8 bases and J 1 base, leaving 9 bases between the germline ends. Here the CDR3 reads CATDDRSGANVLTF. CDR3 DNA sequence: TGTGCCACCGACGACAGGTCTGGGGCCAACGTCCTGACTTTC.

This clonotype was picked up many times. The V gene is TRBV7-9, the J gene TRBJ2-2; TRBD1 or TRBD2 may be the D gene (6 bases each). The CDR3 consists of 15 residues. From germline, CDR1 is SEHNR and CDR2 FQNEAQ (reference sequence). Trimming removed 5 bases at V and 2 bases at J, with 12 bases between. Here the CDR3 reads CASSRGLANTGELFF. The CDR3 coding sequence is TGTGCCAGCAGCCGGGGGCTAGCAAACACCGGGGAGCTGTTTTTT. Full variable domain (missing parts from reference TRBV7-9 and TRBJ2-2): DTGVSQNPRHKITKRGQNVTFRCDPISEHNRLYWYRQTLGQGPEFLTYFQNEAQLEKSRLLSDRFSAERPKGSFSTLEIQRTEQGDSAMYLCASSRGLANTGELFFGEGSRLTVL.

In its sample, this clonotype was seen a few times. The rearrangement links TRBV18 to TRBJ1-6; D perhaps matches TRBD1 (5 bases). The V end lost 6 bases, the J end lost 6 bases, and 15 bases lay between the germline ends. CDR1 is KGHSH and CDR2 is LQKENI in the germline V gene. CDR3 length equals 15 residues. Here the CDR3 reads CASSQLGGINSPLHF. The CDR3 DNA sequence: TGTGCCAGCTCTCAACTTGGGGGTATTAATTCACCCCTCCACTTT.

This clonotype has a count of ten or more. The V and J genes are TRBV18 and TRBJ2-1; 9 bases match TRBD1. Germline values: CDR1 KGHSH, CDR2 LQKENI. The CDR3 is made up of 15 amino acids. J lost 4 bases, V lost 2 bases, and 3 bases had no gene match. The CDR3 spells CASSPRTGEYNEQFF. CDR3 in DNA: TGTGCCAGCTCACCAAGGACAGGGGAATACAATGAGCAGTTCTTC.

This chain links TRBV7-2 with TRBJ1-5; 10 bases are shared with TRBD1. V lost 5 bases, J lost 9 bases, and 7 bases stayed unmatched. CDR1 is SGHTA, CDR2 FQGNSA, per germline. The CDR3 has 14 amino acids. The CDR3 reads CASSAWDRGRPQHF. CDR3 DNA sequence: TGTGCCAGCAGCGCGTGGGACAGGGGACGGCCCCAGCATTTT.

The V call is TRBV7-3, the J call TRBJ2-1; 7 bases align to TRBD1. CDR1 and CDR2 from the germline V gene are SGHTA and FQGTGA. V lost 5 bases to trimming and J lost 4 bases; unmatched junction nucleotides: 8. The CDR3 loop spans 15 amino acids. The CDR3 loop is CASSLTGTDYNEQFF. Written as DNA, the CDR3 is TGTGCCAGCAGCCTCACCGGGACAGATTACAATGAGCAGTTCTTC.